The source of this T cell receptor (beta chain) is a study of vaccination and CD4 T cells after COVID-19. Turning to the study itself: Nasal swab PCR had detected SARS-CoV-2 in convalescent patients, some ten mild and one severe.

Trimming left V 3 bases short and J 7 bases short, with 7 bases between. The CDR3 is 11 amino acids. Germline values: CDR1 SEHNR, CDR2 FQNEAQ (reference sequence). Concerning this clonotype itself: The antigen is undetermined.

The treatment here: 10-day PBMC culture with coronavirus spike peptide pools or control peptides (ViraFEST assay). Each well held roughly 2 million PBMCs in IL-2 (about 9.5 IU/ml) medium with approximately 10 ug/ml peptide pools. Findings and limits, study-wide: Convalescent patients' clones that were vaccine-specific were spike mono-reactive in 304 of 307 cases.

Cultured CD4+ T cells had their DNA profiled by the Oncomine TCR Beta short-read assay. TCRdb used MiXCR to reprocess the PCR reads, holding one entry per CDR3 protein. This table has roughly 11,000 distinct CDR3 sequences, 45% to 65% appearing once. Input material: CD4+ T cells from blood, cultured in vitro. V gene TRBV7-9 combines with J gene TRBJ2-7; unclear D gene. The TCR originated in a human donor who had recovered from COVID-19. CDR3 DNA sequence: TGTGCCAGCAGCTTGGCTGGGGAGCAGTACTTC. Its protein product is CASSLAGEQYF. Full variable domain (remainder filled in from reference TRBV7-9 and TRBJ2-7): DTGVSQNPRHKITKRGQNVTFRCDPISEHNRLYWYRQTLGQGPEFLTYFQNEAQLEKSRLLSDRFSAERPKGSFSTLEIQRTEQGDSAMYLCASSLAGEQYFGPGTRLTVT.